This T cell receptor beta chain is drawn from a study of blood T cell repertoires in COVID-19 (dated by TCRdb to 2019 to 2021). At the level of the whole study: Samples from collaborators originated in the United States, Italy and Spain and spanned both the acute and convalescent phases of COVID-19. The material from the prospective study consisted of cDNA or gDNA derived from T cells, B-cell-depleted T cells, or PBMCs. Subjects who had been exposed to COVID-19, were actively infected with it, or had recovered from it provided the deeply sampled blood TCRbeta repertoires that made up the dataset. The repertoires were made available in a free public database intended to serve as a resource for research on the immune response to SARS-CoV-2. Samples came from the ongoing ImmuneRACE study (first 160 participants) plus 1,254 subjects from 6 global collaborators. Sample metadata almost always included a de-identified subject ID, COVID-19 status, age in years and sex. Where HLA class I and class II types were available, the types were taken from metadata supplied by the sample provider, not from assay-based typing.

The immunoSEQ Assay, a bias-controlled multiplex PCR, was used to amplify TCRbeta CDR3 regions from genomic DNA. The authors' analysis ran thus. The number of nucleated cells in each sample was estimated by amplification of reference gene primers within the assay. To quantify the absolute abundance of each unique TCRbeta CDR3 rearrangement, sequence reads were collapsed and filtered. For each sample, productive Simpson clonality was calculated as the square root of Simpson's diversity index across productive rearrangements. TCRdb carries this immuneACCESS record with in-frame sequences only. Its versions omit some clonotypes, under half of them owing to an unresolved V gene in the studies checked, with the rest unexplained. That table furnishes V, J and clone size, whereas the DNA furnished D and trimming. The sample profile shows 250,000 or so clones; almost 90% of them were found once. The leading ten clones occupy 1.2% to 1.5% of the sample.

V is clipped by 1 base and J by 8 bases, and the sequence between their germline boundaries is 11 bases long. The CDR3 runs 14 amino acids, cysteine and phenylalanine included. The CDR3 DNA has 42 bases and is translated from base 1. As encoded in the germline V gene, CDR1 is SGHTA while CDR2 is FQGNSA. This clone was counted a single time. Its target antigen remains unknown. No base quality values were provided; no much bigger clone lies one nucleotide off. Summary of the overall study and its limitations: The quantity of clinical and demographic metadata differed by source and by participant and was supplied without curation.

Each collaborating institution followed its own protocols to collect whole blood in K2EDTA tubes. For TCRbeta analysis, collaborators shipped samples in one of three forms: frozen whole blood, isolated PBMCs, or DNA extracted from either of those sample types. Sequenced input: peripheral blood. The V and J genes are TRBV7-2 and TRBJ1-4; a weak D assignment points to TRBD1 (5 bases agree). The receptor's source is an elderly man with acute or convalescent COVID-19. CDR3 reads: CASSLGGLKEKLFF. The DNA reads TGTGCCAGCAGCTTAGGGGGACTGAAGGAAAAACTGTTTTTT.